The 11 T cell receptor beta chains below were found in one sample sequenced in a study of T-cell memory formation after mild COVID-19. TCRdb ran MiXCR on the 5' RACE reads and lists one entry per CDR3 protein. The sample lists roughly 62,000 distinct CDR3 sequences, 9% to 9.5% occurring once. The material sequenced was PBMCs or a T cell subset sorted from them (not recorded which). The receptors were gathered from a man aged 18 to 29 who had mild COVID-19 (a few samples of this study predate the infection). Cell type and time point are not known.

A few counts support this clonotype. The chain carries TRBV5-1 and TRBJ2-3; no definite D call. The germline V and J ends were trimmed by 5 bases and 0 bases, with 16 bases remaining between them. The germline V gene has CDR1 SGHRS and CDR2 YFSETQ. The CDR3 is made up of 16 amino acids. The CDR3 bases are TGCGCCAGCAGACTCGGACCCGGTACTAGCACAGATACGCAGTATTTT. This codes for CASRLGPGTSTDTQYF.

This chain connects TRBV7-2 to TRBJ1-6, with D possibly being TRBD1 (5 bases). The CDR3 consists of 17 residues. CDR1 and CDR2 from the germline V gene are SGHTA and FQGNSA. Between the trimmed V and J ends, which lost 0 bases and 10 bases, there was a span of 19 bases. The CDR3 sequence is CASSLAPGARQRSPLHF. The CDR3 region has the DNA TGTGCCAGCAGCTTAGCGCCGGGAGCTCGACAGAGGTCACCCCTCCACTTT. The variable domain in full, completed from reference TRBV7-2 and TRBJ1-6, reads GAGVSQSPSNKVTEKGKDVELRCDPISGHTALYWYRQSLGQGLEFLIYFQGNSAPDKSGLPSDRFSAERTGGSVSTLTIQRTQQEDSAVYLCASSLAPGARQRSPLHFGNGTRLTVT.

This clonotype has just a few counts. The J gene is TRBJ1-6, the V gene TRBV7-9; D not resolved. CDR1 is SEHNR, CDR2 FQNEAQ, per germline (reference sequence). The CDR3 contains 13 residues. The V gene lost 2 bases and the J gene lost 13 bases, with 12 bases spanning the gap. This CDR3 is CASSLLQADPLHF. DNA of the CDR3: TGTGCCAGCAGCTTACTTCAGGCAGATCCCCTCCACTTT.

The CDR3: CASSTHGGQGELFF. CDR3 DNA sequence: TGTGCCAGTAGTACTCACGGGGGCCAGGGGGAGCTGTTTTTT. The chain employs TRBV19 and TRBJ2-2; the D gene could be TRBD1 or TRBD2 (6 bases each). Trimming stripped 4 bases from V and 8 bases from J, with 14 bases between. This CDR3 has 14 residues. CDR1 is LNHDA and CDR2 is SQIVND in the germline V gene (reference sequence).

By sample share, this clonotype is medium-sized (0.01 to 0.1%). The chain couples TRBV12-3 or TRBV12-4 to TRBJ2-7; D remains unclear. The CDR3 covers 14 residues. V lost 3 bases to trimming and J lost 3 bases, with 12 bases between them. The CDR3 bases are TGTGCCAGCAGTTTCAGGCCCTTGGACTACGAGCAGTACTTC. It encodes CASSFRPLDYEQYF.

The CDR3 nucleotides are TGTGCCACCAGCAGAGAAGCCGTCTCGGTAGATGGCTACACCTTC. Its protein is CATSREAVSVDGYTF. This chain uses TRBV15 with TRBJ1-2, with D hard to call. V lost 0 bases and J lost 6, with 14 bases in between. CDR3 size: 15 residues. Germline CDR1 is LNHNV and CDR2 is YYDKDF (reference sequence).

This clonotype was picked up many times. This chain connects TRBV20-1 to TRBJ2-1; maybe TRBD1 (5 bases). The germline gives CDR1 DFQATT, CDR2 SNEGSKA (reference sequence). V was shortened by 6 bases and J by 8 bases, with 14 bases between the two germline ends. CDR3 length equals 12 residues. This CDR3 reads CSASDSFDEQFF. The CDR3 nucleotides read TGCAGTGCGAGCGACAGTTTCGATGAGCAGTTCTTC.

This clonotype was counted a few times. The chain links TRBV5-4 to TRBJ2-5; no reliable D call. This CDR3 is built from 14 residues. V was cut by 3 bases and J by 3 bases, with 12 bases left in between. Per germline, CDR1 SGHNT and CDR2 YYREEE (reference sequence). The CDR3 bases are TGTGCCAGCAGCTCCCGGGCGGCAGAAGAGACCCAGTACTTC. As protein: CASSSRAAEETQYF.

A few counts support this clonotype. The chain employs TRBV7-3 and TRBJ2-5; 9 positions agree with TRBD2. Germline-derived CDR1 and CDR2 are SGHTA and FQGTGA. V dropped 5 bases and J dropped 6; count of bases not matched to a gene: 7. This CDR3 contains 14 residues. The CDR3 region is CASSTGGGAKTQYF. The CDR3, as DNA: TGTGCCAGCAGCACGGGCGGGGGGGCGAAGACCCAGTACTTC.

CDR3 sequence: CASRRDRVYNEQFF. CDR3 bases: TGTGCCAGCCGGCGGGACAGGGTGTACAATGAGCAGTTCTTC. The chain employs TRBV7-2 and TRBJ2-1, with 9 bases fitting TRBD1. Looked up from germline, CDR1 is SGHTA and CDR2 is FQGNSA. The CDR3 is 14 amino acids. With V trimmed by 8 bases and J by 4 bases, 6 bases remained unmatched.

This clonotype was seen repeatedly, ten times or more. The genes are TRBV7-2 and TRBJ2-3; 8 nucleotides match TRBD2. The CDR3 totals 15 residues. Trimming cost V 5 bases and J 0 bases; bases outside gene matches: 4. Germline V gene data show CDR1 as SGHTA and CDR2 as FQGNSA. The CDR3 sequence is CASSRGGSSTDTQYF. For the CDR3, the DNA is TGTGCCAGCAGCCGGGGGGGATCTAGCACAGATACGCAGTATTTT. Together with reference TRBV7-2 and TRBJ2-3, the CDR3 gives the full variable domain: GAGVSQSPSNKVTEKGKDVELRCDPISGHTALYWYRQSLGQGLEFLIYFQGNSAPDKSGLPSDRFSAERTGGSVSTLTIQRTQQEDSAVYLCASSRGGSSTDTQYFGPGTRLTVL.